The rows below give T cell receptor beta chains drawn from one sample of a study of T cell changes during pregnancy in multiple sclerosis. Profiled with immunoSEQ multiplex PCR; TCRdb holds only in-frame clones, not every one. The sample consists of tens of thousands of clones, approximately 89% of them appearing once. This material consisted of CD8+ T cells from peripheral blood mononuclear cells, taken in the second trimester of pregnancy. These receptors came from a female donor with multiple sclerosis, enrolled in a pregnancy study. Both conserved end residues are part of each CDR3. A D gene is named only where the DNA matches it firmly. Not every row has a clone size; where given, it reads once, few, many or a size class.

>TRBV13|once|NA|TRBJ2-3
CASSLELALPRTDTQYF
TGTGCCAGCAGCTTAGAACTAGCACTCCCTCGGACAGATACGCAGTATTTT
>TRBV7-6|NA|NA|TRBJ2-2
CASSPGFRNANTGELFF
TGTGCCAGCAGCCCGGGATTCCGAAACGCGAACACCGGGGAGCTGTTTTTT
>TRBV4-3|NA|NA|TRBJ1-3
CASSQDRLAGNTIYF
TGCGCCAGCAGCCAAGATCGCCTGGCGGGGAACACCATATATTTT
>TRBV9|NA|NA|TRBJ2-1
CASSPTEYNNEQFF
TGTGCCAGCAGCCCCACGGAGTACAACAATGAGCAGTTCTTC
>TRBV5-1|NA|NA|TRBJ2-4
CASSLEENWNIQYF
TGCGCCAGCAGCTTGGAGGAGAACTGGAACATTCAGTACTTC
>TRBV4-1|NA|NA|TRBJ1-2
CASSQEGGIYGYTF
TGCGCCAGCAGCCAAGAGGGGGGGATCTATGGCTACACCTTC
>TRBV27|NA|NA|TRBJ1-2
CASSFSGDYGYTF
TGTGCCAGCAGTTTCTCAGGGGACTATGGCTACACCTTC
>TRBV7-2|NA|TRBD1|TRBJ1-2
CASSTPGDSYGYTF
TGTGCCAGCAGCACTCCCGGGGACAGCTATGGCTACACCTTC
>TRBV9|NA|TRBD1|TRBJ2-1
CASSATGSSYNEQFF
TGTGCCAGCAGCGCGACAGGGAGCTCCTACAATGAGCAGTTCTTC
>TRBV27|once|TRBD2|TRBJ2-2
CASSYSGLADTGELFF
TGTGCCAGCAGTTACTCGGGACTAGCGGATACCGGGGAGCTGTTTTTT
>TRBV10-3|once|TRBD1|TRBJ1-1
CAIAQGVRTEAFF
TGTGCCATAGCACAGGGGGTCCGCACTGAAGCTTTCTTT
>TRBV27|NA|NA|TRBJ1-5
CASSLWYGEPQHF
TGTGCCAGCAGTTTATGGTACGGGGAGCCCCAGCATTTT
>TRBV27|NA|TRBD2|TRBJ2-7
CASSGLAGAYEQYF
TGTGCCAGCAGTGGACTAGCGGGAGCCTACGAGCAGTACTTC
>TRBV29-1|NA|TRBD1|TRBJ2-1
CSVEEGQGSYGEQFF
TGCAGCGTTGAAGAAGGACAGGGTTCCTATGGTGAGCAGTTCTTC
>TRBV11-1|NA|TRBD1|TRBJ2-7
CASSFGTGAYEQYF
TGTGCCAGCAGCTTTGGGACAGGGGCCTACGAGCAGTACTTC
>TRBV6-5|NA|TRBD1|TRBJ2-7
CASSSGQVYEQYF
TGTGCCAGCAGTTCAGGACAGGTCTACGAGCAGTACTTC
>TRBV9|once|TRBD2|TRBJ2-3
CASSVAQASGNTDTQYF
TGTGCCAGCAGCGTAGCCCAGGCTAGCGGGAACACAGATACGCAGTATTTT
>TRBV28|NA|TRBD2|TRBJ2-1
CASDSAGGPGEQFF
TGTGCCTCAGACTCGGCGGGAGGGCCGGGTGAGCAGTTCTTC
>TRBV27|NA|NA|TRBJ1-4
CASRSNSATNEKLFF
TGTGCCAGCAGGTCAAACAGTGCAACTAATGAAAAACTGTTTTTT
>TRBV5-1|NA|TRBD2|TRBJ2-1
CASSLSEREDNEQFF
TGCGCCAGCAGCTTAAGTGAGCGGGAAGACAATGAGCAGTTCTTC
>TRBV5-3|NA|NA|TRBJ2-1
CARSFQRSGNEQFF
TGTGCCAGAAGCTTCCAAAGGAGCGGCAATGAGCAGTTCTTC
>TRBV29-1|NA|TRBD1|TRBJ2-5
CSVDPGQGAPETQYF
TGCAGCGTTGACCCCGGACAGGGGGCCCCAGAGACCCAGTACTTC
>TRBV5-4|NA|TRBD1|TRBJ2-7
CASSYGTGVGEQYF
TGTGCCAGCAGCTACGGGACAGGGGTGGGGGAGCAGTACTTC
>TRBV11-2|NA|NA|TRBJ1-1
CASSLVSVNTEAFF
TGTGCCAGCAGCTTAGTATCCGTTAACACTGAAGCTTTCTTT
>TRBV9|NA|NA|TRBJ1-2
CASSVRTVDGYTF
TGTGCCAGCAGCGTCCGGACAGTTGATGGCTACACCTTC
>TRBV7-2|NA|NA|TRBJ2-5
CASSFYLAARDKETQYF
TGTGCCAGCAGCTTTTATCTGGCCGCGCGGGATAAAGAGACCCAGTACTTC
>TRBV7-6|once|NA|TRBJ2-3
CASSYLDSSPDTQYF
TGTGCCAGCAGCTACCTAGATTCATCCCCGGATACGCAGTATTTT
>TRBV11-3|NA|NA|TRBJ2-7
CASSLGYRVHEQYF
TGTGCCAGCAGCTTAGGGTACAGGGTTCACGAGCAGTACTTC
>TRBV4-3|once|NA|TRBJ1-3
CASSLGASGNTIYF
TGCGCCAGCAGCCTAGGAGCGTCTGGAAACACCATATATTTT
>TRBV10-1|NA|NA|TRBJ2-1
CAPGRGSSYNEQFF
TGCGCCCCGGGTCGCGGCAGCTCCTACAATGAGCAGTTCTTC
>TRBV5-4|NA|NA|TRBJ1-1
CASSFIHRNEAFF
TGTGCCAGCAGCTTTATTCACAGGAACGAAGCTTTCTTT
>TRBV7-3|NA|NA|TRBJ2-6
CASSKQGTGANVLTF
TGTGCCAGCAGCAAGCAGGGAACTGGGGCCAACGTCCTGACTTTC
>TRBV6-5|NA|NA|TRBJ2-5
CATLGPQETQYF
TGTGCGACTCTGGGTCCCCAAGAGACCCAGTACTTC
>TRBV12-5|NA|TRBD1|TRBJ2-2
CASGLTGDRTGELFF
TGTGCTAGTGGCCTGACAGGGGATCGCACCGGGGAGCTGTTTTTT
>TRBV7-9|NA|NA|TRBJ2-5
CASSLVEETQYF
TGTGCCAGCAGCTTAGTAGAGGAGACCCAGTACTTC
>TRBV4-1|NA|TRBD1|TRBJ1-1
CASSHFATGETLKAFF
TGCGCCAGCAGCCATTTTGCCACAGGGGAAACGTTGAAAGCTTTCTTT
>TRBV4-2|NA|NA|TRBJ2-5
CASSQGGAETQYF
TGTGCCAGCAGCCAAGGGGGAGCCGAGACCCAGTACTTC
>TRBV28|large|TRBD2|TRBJ2-2
CASSIATSGNTGELFF
TGTGCCAGCAGCATCGCGACTAGCGGGAACACCGGGGAGCTGTTTTTT
>TRBV28|NA|TRBD2|TRBJ2-7
CASSLSFETSGSSYEQYF
TGTGCCAGCAGTTTATCATTTGAGACTAGCGGGAGCTCCTACGAGCAGTACTTC
>TRBV19|NA|TRBD2|TRBJ2-7
CASSIAGLAGGYEQYF
TGTGCCAGTAGTATAGCCGGACTAGCGGGAGGTTACGAGCAGTACTTC
>TRBV9|NA|TRBD1|TRBJ2-1
CASSVTGTDYNEQFF
TGTGCCAGCAGCGTAACCGGGACAGACTACAATGAGCAGTTCTTC
>TRBV28|many|TRBD1|TRBJ2-5
CASSFPTDRGWGTQYF
TGTGCCAGCAGTTTTCCGACCGACAGGGGATGGGGGACCCAGTACTTC
>TRBV7-3|NA|NA|TRBJ2-3
CASSPVGGSTDTQYF
TGTGCCAGCAGCCCAGTGGGGGGTAGCACAGATACGCAGTATTTT
>TRBV27|NA|NA|TRBJ2-2
CASSLRQQLNTGELFF
TGTGCCAGCAGTTTACGGCAACAGTTGAACACCGGGGAGCTGTTTTTT
>TRBV7-9|NA|NA|TRBJ2-3
CASSSSLAQSTDTQYF
TGTGCCAGCAGCTCATCACTAGCCCAAAGCACAGATACGCAGTATTTT
>TRBV11-2|NA|TRBD1|TRBJ1-1
CASSRITGGNTEAFF
TGTGCCAGCAGCCGTATTACAGGGGGCAACACTGAAGCTTTCTTT
>TRBV6-5|NA|TRBD2|TRBJ2-7
CASGAGVGREQYF
TGTGCCTCGGGAGCGGGGGTTGGACGCGAGCAGTACTTC
>TRBV29-1|NA|NA|TRBJ2-1
CSVMGLKDNHEQFF
TGCAGCGTCATGGGCCTAAAGGACAACCATGAGCAGTTCTTC
>TRBV7-9|NA|NA|TRBJ2-1
CASSGKDSSPEQFF
TGTGCCAGCAGCGGGAAGGACTCTTCCCCAGAGCAGTTCTTC
>TRBV18|NA|NA|TRBJ2-1
CASSPPADIEIRFF
TGTGCCAGCTCACCACCGGCGGACATAGAGATACGGTTCTTC
>TRBV19|NA|NA|TRBJ2-1
CASSIIPYNEQFF
TGTGCCAGTAGTATCATCCCCTACAATGAGCAGTTCTTC
>TRBV11-2|once|TRBD1|TRBJ2-2
CASSSTGTGGSGGELFF
TGTGCCAGCAGCTCGACCGGGACAGGGGGCTCAGGCGGGGAGCTGTTTTTT